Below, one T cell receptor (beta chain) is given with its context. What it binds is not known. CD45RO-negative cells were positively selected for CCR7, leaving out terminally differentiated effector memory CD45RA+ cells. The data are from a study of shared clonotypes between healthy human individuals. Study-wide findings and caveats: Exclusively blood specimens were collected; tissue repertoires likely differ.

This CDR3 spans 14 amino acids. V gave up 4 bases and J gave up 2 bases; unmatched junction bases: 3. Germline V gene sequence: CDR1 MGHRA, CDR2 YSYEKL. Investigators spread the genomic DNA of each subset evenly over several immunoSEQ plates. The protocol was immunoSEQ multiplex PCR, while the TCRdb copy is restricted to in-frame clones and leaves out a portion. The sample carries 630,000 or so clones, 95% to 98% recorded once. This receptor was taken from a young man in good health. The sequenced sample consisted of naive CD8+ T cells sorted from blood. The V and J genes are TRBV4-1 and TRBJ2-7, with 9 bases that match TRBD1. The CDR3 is CASSLRQGAYEQYF. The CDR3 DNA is TGCGCCAGCAGCCTAAGACAGGGGGCCTACGAGCAGTACTTC.